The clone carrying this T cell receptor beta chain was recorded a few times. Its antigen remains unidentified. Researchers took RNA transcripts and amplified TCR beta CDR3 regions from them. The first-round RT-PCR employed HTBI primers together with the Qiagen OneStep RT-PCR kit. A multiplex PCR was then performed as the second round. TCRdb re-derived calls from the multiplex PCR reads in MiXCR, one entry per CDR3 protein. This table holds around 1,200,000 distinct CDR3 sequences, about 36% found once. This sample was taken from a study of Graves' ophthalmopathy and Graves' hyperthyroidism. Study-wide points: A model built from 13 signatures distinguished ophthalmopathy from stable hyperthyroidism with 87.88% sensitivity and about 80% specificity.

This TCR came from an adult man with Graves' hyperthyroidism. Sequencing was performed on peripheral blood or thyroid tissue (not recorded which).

In DNA form, the CDR3 reads TGTGCCAGCAGGGACATGACAGGTGGCAATCAGCCCCAGCATTTT. Its protein product is CASRDMTGGNQPQHF. The chain has TRBV9 and TRBJ1-5, with D maybe TRBD1 (6 bases). This CDR3 is built from 15 residues. V shed 5 bases and J shed 2 bases, with 14 bases lying between them. Germline loops: CDR1 SGDLS, CDR2 YYNGEE.